The 10 T cell receptor beta chains below were found in one sample sequenced in a study of shared clonotypes between healthy human individuals. Data came from immunoSEQ multiplex PCR; TCRdb stores just in-frame clones and leaves some out. The sample lists fewer than 1.8 million clones, approximately 98.5% occurring once. Sequenced sample: naive CD4+ T cells sorted from blood. Stated subset: CD45RA+ positively selected. These receptors all come from a man younger than 40 in good health.

This clone was observed a single time. The CDR3 DNA is TGTGCCAGCAGCCATACTAACACAGATACGCAGTATTTT. It specifies CASSHTNTDTQYF. J is TRBJ2-3 and V is TRBV9; D unresolved. The CDR3 covers 13 residues. Germline V gene lookup returns CDR1 SGDLS and CDR2 YYNGEE. V lost 4 bases and J lost 2, with 8 bases in between.

The chain recombines TRBV10-3 with TRBJ2-7; D is unresolved. This CDR3 spans 13 amino acids. Trimming took 3 bases from V and 6 from J, leaving 12 bases between them. Germline loops: CDR1 ENHRY, CDR2 SYGVKD. For the CDR3, the DNA is TGTGCCATCAGTGAAATTGAGTTTGGCGAGCAGTACTTC. Its translation is CAISEIEFGEQYF.

V gene TRBV18 combines with J gene TRBJ2-2, with D perhaps TRBD1 (6 bases). The CDR3 runs to 16 residues. In germline, CDR1 is KGHSH, CDR2 LQKENI. Trimming took 4 bases from V and 0 from J, leaving 12 bases between them. The CDR3 nucleotides read TGTGCCAGCTCACTAGGGACATCTGCGAACACCGGGGAGCTGTTTTTT. Translating gives CASSLGTSANTGELFF.

Of note for this clone: The sample holds other DNA sequences that translate to the same CDR3. V gene TRBV7-2 combines with J gene TRBJ2-1, with D tentatively TRBD2 (6 bases). The CDR3 is 15 amino acids. CDR1 is SGHTA and CDR2 is FQGNSA in the germline V gene. V was shortened by 0 bases and J by 0 bases, with 6 bases between the two germline ends. The CDR3 loop is CASSLAGSSYNEQFF. The CDR3 DNA sequence: TGTGCCAGCAGCTTAGCCGGGAGCTCCTACAATGAGCAGTTCTTC.

This chain joins TRBV21-1 and TRBJ1-2; the D segment call TRBD1 is taken from the table without a DNA check. TRBV21-1 is noted as a pseudogene. The CDR3 contains 15 residues. The CDR3 protein is CASSNSVTGGCGYTF. In DNA, the CDR3 is TGTGCCAGCAGCAATTCCGTAACAGGGGGCTGTGGCTACACCTTC.

The J gene is TRBJ2-7, the V gene TRBV5-5; D gene ambiguous. The germline CDR1 and CDR2 sequences are SGHKS and YYEKEE (reference sequence). V lost 0 bases to trimming and J lost 0 bases, with 7 bases between them. CDR3 length equals 14 residues. The CDR3 region has the DNA TGTGCCAGCAGCTTGGACACCTACTCCTACGAGCAGTACTTC. Translated, it gives CASSLDTYSYEQYF. Filled out from reference TRBV5-5 and TRBJ2-7, the complete variable domain reads DAGVTQSPTHLIKTRGQQVTLRCSPISGHKSVSWYQQVLGQGPQFIFQYYEKEERGRGNFPDRFSARQFPNYSSELNVNALLLGDSALYLCASSLDTYSYEQYFGPGTRLTVT.

V gene TRBV5-8 combines with J gene TRBJ2-4, with unresolved D. CDR1 and CDR2 from the germline V gene are SGHTS and YDEGEE. The CDR3 covers 12 residues. The V gene lost 5 bases and the J gene lost 0 bases, with 3 bases spanning the gap. This chain's CDR3 is CASSRAKNIQYF. CDR3 coding DNA: TGTGCCAGCAGTAGAGCCAAAAACATTCAGTACTTC.

J is TRBJ2-1 and V is TRBV18; D is ambiguous. The ends were cut back, 3 bases at V and 4 bases at J, with 10 bases in the middle. The V gene's germline CDR1 is KGHSH and CDR2 LQKENI. This CDR3 has 14 residues. CDR3 sequence reads: CASSPVGLYNEQFF. Here the CDR3 DNA reads TGTGCCAGCTCACCGGTCGGCTTATACAATGAGCAGTTCTTC.

The J gene is TRBJ2-5, the V gene TRBV9, with D possibly being TRBD1 (6 bases). The ends were cut back, 4 bases at V and 2 bases at J, with 12 bases in the middle. The CDR3 loop spans 14 amino acids. Germline V gene sequence: CDR1 SGDLS, CDR2 YYNGEE. The CDR3 protein is CASSTSDRQETQYF. CDR3 in DNA: TGTGCCAGCAGCACCTCGGACAGACAAGAGACCCAGTACTTC.

The gene calls are TRBV27 and TRBJ2-1; TRBD2 matches 7 bases. Germline-derived CDR1 and CDR2 are MNHEY and SMNVEV (reference sequence). The CDR3 is 15 residues long. V trimming: 3 bases; J trimming: 7 bases; junction bases outside the gene matches: 9. DNA for the CDR3: TGTGCCAGCAGTTTTACGGGAGGCCCTAGGAATGAGCAGTTCTTC. It is translated as CASSFTGGPRNEQFF.